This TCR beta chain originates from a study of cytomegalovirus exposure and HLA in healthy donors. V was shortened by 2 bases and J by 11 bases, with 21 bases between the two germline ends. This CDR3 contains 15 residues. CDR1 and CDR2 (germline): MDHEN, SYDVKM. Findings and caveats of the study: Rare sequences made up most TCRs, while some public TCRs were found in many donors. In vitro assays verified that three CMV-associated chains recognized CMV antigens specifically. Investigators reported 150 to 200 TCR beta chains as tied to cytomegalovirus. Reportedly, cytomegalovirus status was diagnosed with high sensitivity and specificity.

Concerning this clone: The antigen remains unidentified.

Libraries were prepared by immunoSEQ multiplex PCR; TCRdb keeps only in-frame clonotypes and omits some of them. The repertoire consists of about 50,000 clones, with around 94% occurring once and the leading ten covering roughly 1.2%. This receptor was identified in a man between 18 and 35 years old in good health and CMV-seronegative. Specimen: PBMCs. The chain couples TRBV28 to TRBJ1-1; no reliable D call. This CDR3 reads CASSLMAGYTIGAFF. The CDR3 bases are TGTGCCAGCAGTTTAATGGCAGGATACACGATAGGTGCTTTCTTT.